This T cell receptor beta chain came from a study of a mutant IDH1 vaccine in newly diagnosed glioma. Study information: Pretreatment consisted of radiotherapy, temozolomide, or both, with most receiving both. The study's findings and limits: There were vaccine-induced immune responses in under 95% of the patients.

With regard to this clone: The target antigen is unknown.

The assay was immunoSEQ multiplex PCR, and TCRdb's table has in-frame clones only and misses some. The data hold under 45,000 clones, with approximately 90% observed a single time. Time point noted: week 23, last vaccination. A single vaccine dose contained 300 ug of mutant IDH1 20-mer peptide, and topical imiquimod was used with it. Germline CDR1 MGHRA, CDR2 YSYEKL. The CDR3 is 13 amino acids. Trimming removed 2 bases from V and 2 bases from J, with 4 bases in between. V usage is TRBV4-1 and J usage is TRBJ1-5; unclear D gene. The sequence derives from a man over 45 with glioma. Sequenced here: PBMCs, sampled from a glioma patient whose treatment included an IDH1 peptide vaccine. CDR3 region: CASSQQRNQPQHF. CDR3 in DNA: TGCGCCAGCAGCCAACAACGCAATCAGCCCCAGCATTTT.